This T cell receptor (beta chain) was observed in a study of cytomegalovirus exposure and HLA in healthy donors. Per germline, CDR1 SEHNR and CDR2 FQNEAQ (reference sequence). V gave up 1 base and J gave up 0 bases, with 6 bases separating them. The CDR3 is 14 residues long. Produced via immunoSEQ multiplex PCR; TCRdb's table is partial and in-frame only. Altogether a few hundred thousand clones are present, under 95% being singletons, with the ten largest covering approximately 1%. This chain links TRBV7-9 with TRBJ1-1; no definite D call. The receptor's source is a woman aged 18-35 years in good health and CMV-seronegative. Material for sequencing was PBMCs. The CDR3 DNA reads as TGTGCCAGCAGCTTAGACACCCTGAACACTGAAGCTTTCTTT. Its protein is CASSLDTLNTEAFF.